Listed here are 15 T cell receptor beta chains from one sample, sequenced in a study of PD-1 blockade in classical Hodgkin lymphoma. Sequencing was performed with immunoSEQ multiplex PCR; in TCRdb, only in-frame clones are kept and a portion is missing. The sample holds roughly 24,000 clones, 81% seen once. Time point in this sample: cycle 4 day 1 (C4D1), after five to seven weeks of nivolumab. After autologous stem cell transplantation all patients relapsed, and prior brentuximab vedotin exposure differed between cohorts. The material sequenced was peripheral blood mononuclear cells (PBMCs), taken before the fourth cycle of nivolumab. The receptors derive from a human donor with classical Hodgkin lymphoma.

The chain uses TRBV6-5 and TRBJ1-6, with 9 bases that match TRBD1. From germline, CDR1 is MNHEY and CDR2 SVGAGI. V lost 6 bases to trimming and J lost 1 base; unmatched junction nucleotides: 4. This CDR3 comprises 16 residues. CDR3 DNA: TGTGCCAGCAGGTACGGACAGGGGTCCTATAATTCACCCCTCCACTTT. It encodes CASRYGQGSYNSPLHF.

This clone was counted a few times. The chain employs TRBV9 and TRBJ2-2; D gene uncertain. The V end lost 4 bases, the J end lost 1 base, and 17 bases lay between the germline ends. This CDR3 has 17 residues. In germline, CDR1 is SGDLS, CDR2 YYNGEE. This chain's CDR3 is CASSSAPVRKNTGELFF. CDR3 sequence (DNA): TGTGCCAGCAGCAGCGCCCCTGTGCGGAAGAACACCGGGGAGCTGTTTTTT. The whole variable domain, remainder taken from reference TRBV9 and TRBJ2-2, is DSGVTQTPKHLITATGQRVTLRCSPRSGDLSVYWYQQSLDQGLQFLIQYYNGEERAKGNILERFSAQQFPDLHSELNLSSLELGDSALYFCASSSAPVRKNTGELFFGEGSRLTVL.

The rearrangement joins TRBV5-1 to TRBJ2-3; possibly TRBD2 for D (6 bases). V lost 4 bases to trimming and J lost 2 bases, with 14 bases between them. The CDR3 contains 15 residues. The germline V gene encodes CDR1 SGHRS and CDR2 YFSETQ. In nucleotides, the CDR3 is TGCGCCAGCAGCCCGGGACTTACCGACACAGATACGCAGTATTTT. This codes for CASSPGLTDTDTQYF.

The rearrangement joins TRBV5-1 to TRBJ1-2; TRBD1 might be the D (6 bases). Germline CDR1 and CDR2: SGHRS and YFSETQ. Trimming took off 5 bases at V and 14 bases at J, with 16 bases between the two ends. CDR3 length: 11 residues. CDR3 amino acids: CASRKTGSRTF. CDR3 coding DNA: TGCGCCAGCAGAAAGACAGGCTCAAGGACCTTC.

The chain employs TRBV6-1 and TRBJ2-6; D unresolved. The germline V gene encodes CDR1 MNHNS and CDR2 SASEGT. The CDR3 is 20 residues long. The V gene lost 0 bases and the J gene lost 0 bases, with 18 bases spanning the gap. CDR3 sequence (DNA): TGTGCCAGCAGTGAAGCCCGGGCTAACCGTTTGGTCTCTGGGGCCAACGTCCTGACTTTC. Translated, it gives CASSEARANRLVSGANVLTF.

The chain is built from TRBV5-1 and TRBJ2-3, with 11 bases identical to TRBD1. The germline CDR1 and CDR2 sequences are SGHRS and YFSETQ. V gave up 4 bases and J gave up 6 bases; unmatched junction bases: 10. The CDR3 loop spans 16 amino acids. This CDR3 reads CASSGEGQGDVDTQYF. The CDR3, as DNA: TGCGCCAGCAGCGGGGAGGGACAGGGGGACGTGGATACGCAGTATTTT.

The V gene is TRBV19, the J gene TRBJ2-3; 8 positions match TRBD2. The CDR3 has 17 residues. Germline V gene sequence: CDR1 LNHDA, CDR2 SQIVND (reference sequence). Trimming removed 0 bases from V and 4 bases from J; junction bases left unmatched: 9. CDR3 protein: CASSIEEGSGSSDTQYF. Here the CDR3 DNA reads TGTGCCAGTAGTATAGAGGAGGGGAGCGGGAGTTCAGATACGCAGTATTTT.

This chain uses TRBV5-1 with TRBJ1-3; D ambiguous. The CDR3 contains 17 residues. Trimming removed 0 bases from V and 0 bases from J, with 13 bases in between. Germline lookup yields CDR1 SGHRS and CDR2 YFSETQ. In DNA, the CDR3 is TGCGCCAGCAGCTTGGCCCTCGCGGCCTCCTCTGGAAACACCATATATTTT. It translates to CASSLALAASSGNTIYF.

This clone occurred a few times. This chain connects TRBV30 to TRBJ1-6; D remains unclear. Germline V gene data show CDR1 as GTSNPN and CDR2 as SVGIG (reference sequence). Between the trimmed V and J ends, which lost 1 base and 9 bases, there was a span of 4 bases. This CDR3 is built from 11 residues. The CDR3 DNA reads as TGTGCCTGGAGTGGAAGTTCACCCCTCCACTTT. Encoded protein: CAWSGSSPLHF. Full variable domain (missing parts from reference TRBV30 and TRBJ1-6): SQTIHQWPATLVQPVGSPLSLECTVEGTSNPNLYWYRQAAGRGLQLLFYSVGIGQISSEVPQNLSASRPQDRQFILSSKKLLLSDSGFYLCAWSGSSPLHFGNGTRLTVT.

In this sample, this clone turned up once. This sequence joins TRBV7-8 and TRBJ2-3; no reliable D call. The CDR3 sequence is 13 residues long. V dropped 3 bases and J dropped 2 bases, with 6 bases sitting between them. Germline V CDR1 and CDR2: SGHVS, FQNEAQ. CDR3 sequence (DNA): TGTGCCAGCAGCTTTGGTTTCACAGATACGCAGTATTTT. As protein: CASSFGFTDTQYF.

This chain joins TRBV28 and TRBJ2-3; TRBD2 matches at 14 bases. This CDR3 has 17 amino acids. Germline lookup yields CDR1 MDHEN and CDR2 SYDVKM. J was trimmed by 4 bases and V by 5 bases; bases with no gene match: 8. The CDR3 sequence: CASSLEPTSGRADTQYF. CDR3 bases: TGTGCCAGCAGTCTAGAACCGACTAGCGGGAGGGCAGATACGCAGTATTTT.

The J gene is TRBJ2-1, the V gene TRBV21-1; the table's D call TRBD2 went unverified against the DNA. TRBV21-1 is classified as a pseudogene. The CDR3 covers 20 residues. CDR3 coding DNA: TGTGCCAGCAGCAAAGAGGGGACTACTAGCGGGAGGGTCTCCTACAATGAGCAGTTCTTC. It specifies CASSKEGTTSGRVSYNEQFF.

The V and J genes are TRBV6-6 and TRBJ2-7; 7 positions agree with TRBD1. Germline V gene lookup returns CDR1 MNHNY and CDR2 SVGAGI (reference sequence). V lost 6 bases, J lost 2 bases, and 4 bases stayed unmatched. The CDR3 covers 13 residues. In DNA, the CDR3 is TGTGCCAGCAGGGACAGGAAAACCTACGAGCAGTACTTC. It codes for CASRDRKTYEQYF.

V and J are TRBV6-8 and TRBJ1-2; 12 nucleotides match TRBD1. This CDR3 contains 13 residues. Germline assignment: CDR1 MNHGY and CDR2 SAAAGT. After removal of 6 bases from V and 8 bases from J, the junction contained 4 bases not matched to a gene. In DNA form, the CDR3 reads TGTGCCAGCAGGGAAGGGACAGGGGGCGGCTACACCTTC. Protein: CASREGTGGGYTF.

The V and J genes are TRBV19 and TRBJ2-2; unclear D gene. This CDR3 is built from 14 residues. Germline CDR1 and CDR2: LNHDA and SQIVND (reference sequence). Trimming pared 0 bases from V and 4 bases from J, leaving 6 bases between. The chain's CDR3 is CASSIEGGTGELFF. CDR3 bases: TGTGCCAGTAGTATAGAGGGTGGCACCGGGGAGCTGTTTTTT.